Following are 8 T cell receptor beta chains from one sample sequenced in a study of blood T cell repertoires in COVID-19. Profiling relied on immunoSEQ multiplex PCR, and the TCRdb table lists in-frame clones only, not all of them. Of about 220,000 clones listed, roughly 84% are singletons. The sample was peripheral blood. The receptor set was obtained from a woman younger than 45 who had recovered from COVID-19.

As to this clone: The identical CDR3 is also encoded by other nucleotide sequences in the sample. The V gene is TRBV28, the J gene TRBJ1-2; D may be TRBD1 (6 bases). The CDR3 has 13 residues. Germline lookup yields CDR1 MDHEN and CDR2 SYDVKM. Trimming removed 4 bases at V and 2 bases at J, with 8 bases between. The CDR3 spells CASSSGQNYGYTF. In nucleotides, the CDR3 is TGTGCCAGCAGTTCGGGACAAAACTATGGCTACACCTTC.

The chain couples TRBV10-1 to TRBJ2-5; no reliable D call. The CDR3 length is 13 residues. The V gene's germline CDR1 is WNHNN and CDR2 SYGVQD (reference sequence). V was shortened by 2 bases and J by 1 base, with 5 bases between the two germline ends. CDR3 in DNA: TGCGCCAGCAGTGAGGGCGGCCAAGAGACCCAGTACTTC. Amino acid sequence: CASSEGGQETQYF.

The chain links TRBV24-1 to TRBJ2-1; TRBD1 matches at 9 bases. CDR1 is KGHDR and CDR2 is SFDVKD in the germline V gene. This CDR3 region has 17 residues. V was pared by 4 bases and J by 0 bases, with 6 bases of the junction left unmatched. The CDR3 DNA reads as TGTGCCACCAGTGAACAACAGGGGGCGGGCTCCTACAATGAGCAGTTCTTC. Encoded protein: CATSEQQGAGSYNEQFF.

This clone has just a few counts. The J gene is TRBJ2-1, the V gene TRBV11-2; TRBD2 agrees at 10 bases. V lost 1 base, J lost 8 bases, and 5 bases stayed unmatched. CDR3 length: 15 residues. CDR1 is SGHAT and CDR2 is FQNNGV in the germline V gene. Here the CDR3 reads CASSLGVAGGDEQFF. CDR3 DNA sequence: TGTGCCAGCAGCTTAGGGGTAGCGGGAGGAGATGAGCAGTTCTTC.

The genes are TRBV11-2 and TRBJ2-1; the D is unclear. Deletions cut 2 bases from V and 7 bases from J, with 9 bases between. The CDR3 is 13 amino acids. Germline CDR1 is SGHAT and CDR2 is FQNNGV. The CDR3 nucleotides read TGTGCCAGCAGCTTATCCAGACTGAATGAGCAGTTCTTC. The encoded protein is CASSLSRLNEQFF.

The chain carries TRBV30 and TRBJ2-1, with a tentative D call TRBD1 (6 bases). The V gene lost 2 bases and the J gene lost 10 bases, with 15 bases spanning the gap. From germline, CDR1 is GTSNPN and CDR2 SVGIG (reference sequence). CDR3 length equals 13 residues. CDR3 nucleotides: TGTGCCTGGAGTATACAGGGACCCAACGAGCAGTTCTTC. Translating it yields CAWSIQGPNEQFF.

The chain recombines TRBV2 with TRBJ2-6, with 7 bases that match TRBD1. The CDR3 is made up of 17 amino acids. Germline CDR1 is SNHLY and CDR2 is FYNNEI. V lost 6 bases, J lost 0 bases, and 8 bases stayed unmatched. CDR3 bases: TGTGCCAGCAGCCAAATTGGGACAGTCTCTGGGGCCAACGTCCTGACTTTC. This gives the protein CASSQIGTVSGANVLTF.

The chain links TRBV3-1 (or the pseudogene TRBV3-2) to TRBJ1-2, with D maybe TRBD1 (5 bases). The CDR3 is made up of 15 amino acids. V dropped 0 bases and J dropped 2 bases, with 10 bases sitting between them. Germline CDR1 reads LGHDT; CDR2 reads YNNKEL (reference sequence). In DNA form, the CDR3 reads TGTGCCAGCAGCCAAGATCTTGCAGGGAACTATGGCTACACCTTC. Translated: CASSQDLAGNYGYTF.